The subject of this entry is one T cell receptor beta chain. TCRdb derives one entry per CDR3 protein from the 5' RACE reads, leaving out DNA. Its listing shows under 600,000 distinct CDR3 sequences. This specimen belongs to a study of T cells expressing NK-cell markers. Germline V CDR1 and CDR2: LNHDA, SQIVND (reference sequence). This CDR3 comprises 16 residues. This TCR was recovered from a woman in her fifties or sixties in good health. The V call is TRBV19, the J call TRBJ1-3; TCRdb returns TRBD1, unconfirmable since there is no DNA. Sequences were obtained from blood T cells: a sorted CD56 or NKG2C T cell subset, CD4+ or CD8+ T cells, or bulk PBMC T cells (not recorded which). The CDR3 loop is CASSITGLKGGNTIYF.